The rows below give T cell receptor beta chains drawn from one sample of a study of blood T cell repertoires in COVID-19. Produced via immunoSEQ multiplex PCR; TCRdb's table is partial and in-frame only. The data contain about 86,000 clones, more than 75% of them singletons. The sequencing input was peripheral blood. The origin of the receptors is a woman older than 75 with acute or convalescent COVID-19. The CDR3 runs from the conserved cysteine through the conserved F or W. D genes are given only for firm matches. Only part of the rows carry a size: once, few, many, or a class if the clone is expanded.

v_call: TRBV4-1; d_call: TRBD1; j_call: TRBJ1-4; clone_size: .; cdr3_aa: CASSPGPGGTNEKLFF; cdr3_nt: TGCGCCAGCAGCCCCGGGCCAGGGGGCACAAATGAAAAACTGTTTTTT
v_call: TRBV19; d_call: .; j_call: TRBJ1-3; clone_size: .; cdr3_aa: CASSIPAGSGNTIYF; cdr3_nt: TGTGCCAGTAGTATCCCCGCGGGCTCTGGAAACACCATATATTTT
v_call: TRBV12-5; d_call: TRBD1; j_call: TRBJ2-3; clone_size: few; cdr3_aa: CASGLDRTGGGDTQYF; cdr3_nt: TGTGCTAGTGGTTTGGATCGGACAGGGGGGGGAGATACGCAGTATTTT
v_call: TRBV3-1/TRBV3-2; d_call: TRBD2; j_call: TRBJ2-5; clone_size: .; cdr3_aa: CASSQDQTSDEETQYF; cdr3_nt: TGTGCCAGCAGCCAAGATCAAACTAGCGATGAAGAGACCCAGTACTTC
v_call: TRBV5-6; d_call: TRBD2; j_call: TRBJ2-5; clone_size: .; cdr3_aa: CASSFGGGETQYF; cdr3_nt: TGTGCCAGCAGCTTCGGCGGGGGAGAGACCCAGTACTTC
v_call: TRBV7-8; d_call: TRBD1; j_call: TRBJ2-3; clone_size: .; cdr3_aa: CASSLAGTGIGDTQYF; cdr3_nt: TGTGCCAGCAGCTTAGCCGGGACAGGGATAGGAGATACGCAGTATTTT
v_call: TRBV10-3; d_call: TRBD1; j_call: TRBJ1-5; clone_size: .; cdr3_aa: CAIGTEENQPQHF; cdr3_nt: TGTGCCATCGGGACAGAAGAGAATCAGCCCCAGCATTTT
v_call: TRBV5-1; d_call: TRBD1; j_call: TRBJ2-7; clone_size: .; cdr3_aa: CASSGTGLNEQYF; cdr3_nt: TGCGCCAGCAGTGGGACAGGTTTGAACGAGCAGTACTTC
v_call: TRBV29-1; d_call: TRBD1; j_call: TRBJ2-3; clone_size: .; cdr3_aa: CSARQGASDTQYF; cdr3_nt: TGCAGCGCCCGACAGGGGGCTTCGGATACGCAGTATTTT
v_call: TRBV5-4; d_call: TRBD2; j_call: TRBJ2-1; clone_size: .; cdr3_aa: CASSESGSSYNEQFF; cdr3_nt: TGTGCCAGCAGCGAAAGCGGGAGCTCCTACAATGAGCAGTTCTTC
v_call: TRBV27; d_call: .; j_call: TRBJ1-1; clone_size: .; cdr3_aa: CASSLGVRARGTEAFF; cdr3_nt: TGTGCCAGCAGTTTAGGGGTCCGGGCTAGGGGCACTGAAGCTTTCTTT
v_call: TRBV5-1; d_call: TRBD1; j_call: TRBJ2-7; clone_size: .; cdr3_aa: CASSLWTGPGYEQYF; cdr3_nt: TGCGCCAGCAGCTTATGGACAGGGCCAGGCTACGAGCAGTACTTC
v_call: TRBV5-3; d_call: .; j_call: TRBJ2-7; clone_size: .; cdr3_aa: CARSRTEAYEQYF; cdr3_nt: TGTGCCAGAAGCCGCACTGAAGCCTACGAGCAGTACTTC
v_call: TRBV5-1; d_call: .; j_call: TRBJ1-2; clone_size: once; cdr3_aa: CASSLDRGARNGYTF; cdr3_nt: TGCGCCAGCAGCTTGGATAGGGGCGCACGTAATGGCTACACCTTC
v_call: TRBV3-1/TRBV3-2; d_call: .; j_call: TRBJ1-2; clone_size: .; cdr3_aa: CASSQGAQADGYTF; cdr3_nt: TGTGCCAGCAGCCAGGGTGCACAGGCTGATGGCTACACCTTC
v_call: TRBV7-6; d_call: .; j_call: TRBJ2-7; clone_size: once; cdr3_aa: CASSLVIGQGRNEQYF; cdr3_nt: TGTGCCAGCAGCTTAGTGATTGGGCAGGGGAGAAACGAGCAGTACTTC
v_call: TRBV19; d_call: TRBD2; j_call: TRBJ2-3; clone_size: .; cdr3_aa: CATNLAVHTDTQYF; cdr3_nt: TGTGCCACCAATCTAGCGGTACACACAGATACGCAGTATTTT
v_call: TRBV9; d_call: .; j_call: TRBJ1-2; clone_size: .; cdr3_aa: CASSVDQGLYGYTF; cdr3_nt: TGTGCCAGCAGCGTAGACCAGGGACTCTATGGCTACACCTTC
v_call: TRBV19; d_call: TRBD1; j_call: TRBJ1-2; clone_size: few; cdr3_aa: CASSIEQGPYGYTF; cdr3_nt: TGTGCCAGTAGTATAGAACAGGGGCCCTATGGCTACACCTTC
v_call: TRBV5-4; d_call: TRBD2; j_call: TRBJ2-2; clone_size: .; cdr3_aa: CASSLSGGSTGELFF; cdr3_nt: TGTGCCAGCAGCTTGTCGGGGGGGTCCACCGGGGAGCTGTTTTTT
v_call: TRBV27; d_call: TRBD2; j_call: TRBJ2-3; clone_size: .; cdr3_aa: CASSRYSGSTDTQYF; cdr3_nt: TGTGCCAGCAGTCGCTATAGCGGGAGTACAGATACGCAGTATTTT
v_call: TRBV2; d_call: .; j_call: TRBJ1-5; clone_size: .; cdr3_aa: CASMDMGISNQPQHF; cdr3_nt: TGTGCCAGCATGGACATGGGCATTAGCAATCAGCCCCAGCATTTT